One and the same sample provided the 30 T cell receptor beta chains below, sequenced in a study of blood T cell repertoires in COVID-19. Using immunoSEQ multiplex PCR, the repertoire was profiled, and TCRdb retains in-frame clones only, with some absent. Among 500,000 to 600,000 clones, about 89% were seen once, and the ten largest hold around 8%. The sample taken for sequencing was peripheral blood. These receptors were taken from a woman between 50 and 59 years old with COVID-19, enrolled during active disease.

The J gene is TRBJ1-5, the V gene TRBV25-1; 8 bases are a match to TRBD1. V shed 1 base and J 8 bases; nucleotides not matched to a gene: 10. The CDR3 consists of 16 residues. Germline V gives CDR1 MGHDK, CDR2 SYGVNS. This CDR3 reads CASSEFGQGGEEPQHF. The CDR3 DNA sequence: TGTGCCAGCAGTGAATTTGGACAGGGAGGGGAAGAGCCCCAGCATTTT. The full variable domain, its missing parts supplied by reference TRBV25-1 and TRBJ1-5, is EADIYQTPRYLVIGTGKKITLECSQTMGHDKMYWYQQDPGMELHLIHYSYGVNSTEKGDLSSESTVSRIRTEHFPLTLESARPSHTSQYLCASSEFGQGGEEPQHFGDGTRLSIL.

The CDR3 spells CASSDSVLGSSYEQYF. CDR3 nucleotides: TGCGCCAGCAGTGATTCTGTCCTAGGCTCCTCCTACGAGCAGTACTTC. This rearrangement joins TRBV10-1 to TRBJ2-7; D unclear. V was shortened by 3 bases and J by 0 bases, with 15 bases between the two germline ends. Germline V gives CDR1 WNHNN, CDR2 SYGVQD (reference sequence). This CDR3 comprises 16 residues.

This chain links TRBV6-5 with TRBJ1-5; D possibly corresponds to TRBD1 (5 bases). Germline lookup yields CDR1 MNHEY and CDR2 SVGAGI. The CDR3 extends over 14 amino acids. The ends were cut back, 5 bases at V and 0 bases at J, with 8 bases in the middle. The CDR3 loop is CASSPQGSNQPQHF. CDR3 in DNA: TGTGCCAGCAGTCCTCAGGGTAGCAATCAGCCCCAGCATTTT.

This clone was picked up a small number of times. The chain combines TRBV4-1 with TRBJ1-2; D gene uncertain. The CDR3 consists of 16 residues. Germline CDR1 is MGHRA and CDR2 is YSYEKL. Trimming left V 0 bases short and J 4 bases short, with 15 bases between. CDR3 nucleotide sequence: TGCGCCAGCAGCCAAGATTCCAAAGGAGGGTTCTATGGCTACACCTTC. Translation gives CASSQDSKGGFYGYTF.

CDR3 loop: CASSYPDQPQHF. As DNA, the CDR3 is TGTGCCAGCAGTTACCCGGATCAGCCCCAGCATTTT. The chain is built from TRBV6-5 and TRBJ1-5; no definite D call. Per germline, CDR1 MNHEY and CDR2 SVGAGI. V gave up 2 bases and J gave up 5 bases, with 4 bases separating them. CDR3 length: 12 amino acids.

This clone has a single count. The rearrangement uses TRBV5-6 and TRBJ2-1; TRBD1 agrees at 7 bases. V was clipped by 0 bases and J by 4 bases; unmatched bases: 4. Germline CDR1 and CDR2: SGHDT and YYEEEE. The CDR3 runs 15 residues. CDR3 residues: CASSLGGGGYNEQFF. The CDR3 DNA follows: TGTGCCAGCAGCTTGGGAGGGGGCGGTTACAATGAGCAGTTCTTC.

The rearrangement links TRBV9 to TRBJ2-3, with TRBD1 identical over 8 bases. Germline values: CDR1 SGDLS, CDR2 YYNGEE. With 3 bases clipped from V and 4 bases from J, the junction kept 10 bases outside the gene matches. This CDR3 region has 16 residues. Written as DNA, the CDR3 is TGTGCCAGCAGCGGGCATTGGACAGGGCGGGCAGATACGCAGTATTTT. This codes for CASSGHWTGRADTQYF.

This clone was seen only once. The V call is TRBV10-3, the J call TRBJ2-1; D is perhaps TRBD2 (6 bases). V was shortened by 5 bases and J by 10 bases, with 24 bases between the two germline ends. The CDR3 extends over 16 amino acids. The germline CDR1 and CDR2 sequences are ENHRY and SYGVKD. CDR3 amino acids: CAISQPPTRVGREQFF. The CDR3 coding sequence is TGTGCCATCAGTCAACCCCCGACTAGGGTTGGTAGGGAGCAGTTCTTC.

V and J are TRBV5-1 and TRBJ2-2; D not certain. Looked up from germline, CDR1 is SGHRS and CDR2 is YFSETQ. The CDR3 sequence is 13 residues long. Trimming removed 7 bases at V and 4 bases at J, with 11 bases between. CDR3 sequence: CASGTSSTGELFF. CDR3 coding DNA: TGCGCCAGCGGCACCTCAAGCACCGGGGAGCTGTTTTTT.

This chain links TRBV5-1 with TRBJ2-5; 9 bases are a match to TRBD1. V trimming: 0 bases; J trimming: 4 bases; junction bases outside the gene matches: 4. CDR3 length equals 15 residues. Looked up from germline, CDR1 is SGHRS and CDR2 is YFSETQ. CDR3 DNA sequence: TGCGCCAGCAGCTTGGGACAGGGGGTTCGAGAGACCCAGTACTTC. Amino acids: CASSLGQGVRETQYF.

V usage is TRBV28 and J usage is TRBJ1-6; D is perhaps TRBD1 (6 bases). This CDR3 has 17 residues. V was clipped by 3 bases and J by 6 bases, with 18 bases between them. Per the germline V gene, CDR1 is MDHEN and CDR2 is SYDVKM. Here the CDR3 reads CASSLSLTGSANSPLHF. CDR3 DNA: TGTGCCAGCAGTTTGTCCCTCACAGGGAGTGCTAATTCACCCCTCCACTTT.

This chain joins TRBV11-1 and TRBJ2-4, with 10 bases fitting TRBD1. This CDR3 contains 15 residues. V dropped 3 bases and J dropped 6; count of bases not matched to a gene: 5. Germline assignment: CDR1 SGHAT and CDR2 FQDESV (reference sequence). CDR3 sequence reads: CASSFQRTGGNIQYF. DNA of the CDR3: TGTGCCAGCAGCTTTCAGAGGACAGGGGGAAACATTCAGTACTTC.

This chain uses TRBV27 with TRBJ2-7; D perhaps matches TRBD1 (5 bases). The length of the CDR3 is 15 residues. V lost 2 bases and J lost 3, with 14 bases in between. The V gene's germline CDR1 is MNHEY and CDR2 SMNVEV (reference sequence). This CDR3 reads CASSLSRVSGYEQYF. The CDR3 nucleotides are TGTGCCAGCAGTTTAAGCAGGGTCTCGGGCTACGAGCAGTACTTC.

This clone was counted once. The chain is built from TRBV18 and TRBJ1-4, with 8 bases aligning to TRBD1. The CDR3 consists of 14 residues. Per the germline V gene, CDR1 is KGHSH and CDR2 is LQKENI. The J segment lost 6 bases and the V segment lost 4 bases, leaving 4 bases of the junction unmatched. CDR3 in DNA: TGTGCCAGCTCACGAGAACAGGGGGATGAAAAACTGTTTTTT. Amino acid sequence: CASSREQGDEKLFF. The full variable domain, its missing parts supplied by reference TRBV18 and TRBJ1-4, is NAGVMQNPRHLVRRRGQEARLRCSPMKGHSHVYWYRQLPEEGLKFMVYLQKENIIDESGMPKERFSAEFPKEGPSILRIQQVVRGDSAAYFCASSREQGDEKLFFGSGTQLSVL.

The chain joins TRBV18 to TRBJ2-1, with TRBD2 as a possible D gene (6 bases). Germline assignment: CDR1 KGHSH and CDR2 LQKENI. The CDR3 sequence is 14 residues long. Trimming pared 6 bases from V and 4 bases from J, leaving 13 bases between. The CDR3 DNA sequence: TGTGCCAGCTCCCCGACGGGGAGGTACAATGAGCAGTTCTTC. Amino acids: CASSPTGRYNEQFF.

This clone has a single count. This chain links TRBV5-1 with TRBJ1-2; possible D gene TRBD1, 6 bases. V lost 7 bases, J lost 2 bases, and 12 bases lay in between. Germline CDR1 and CDR2: SGHRS and YFSETQ. This CDR3 contains 13 residues. CDR3 sequence (DNA): TGCGCCAGCCAGGGGCTGACGAACTATGGCTACACCTTC. Its translation is CASQGLTNYGYTF. The full variable domain, with the rest looked up from reference TRBV5-1 and TRBJ1-2, is KAGVTQTPRYLIKTRGQQVTLSCSPISGHRSVSWYQQTPGQGLQFLFEYFSETQRNKGNFPGRFSGRQFSNSRSEMNVSTLELGDSALYLCASQGLTNYGYTFGSGTRLTVV.

This chain connects TRBV7-3 to TRBJ1-3; tentative D call: TRBD1 (5 bases). Per germline, CDR1 SGHTA and CDR2 FQGTGA. Trimming shortened V by 6 bases and J by 3 bases, and 15 bases separated the two germline ends. The CDR3 length is 15 residues. The CDR3 sequence: CASSLGEGLGNTIYF. The CDR3 DNA reads as TGTGCCAGCAGTCTAGGGGAGGGGCTTGGAAACACCATATATTTT.

The CDR3: CASREGDLPTEQYF. CDR3 in DNA: TGTGCCAGCAGAGAGGGGGATCTCCCTACCGAGCAGTACTTC. The V gene is TRBV27, the J gene TRBJ2-7; maybe TRBD1 (6 bases). Germline values: CDR1 MNHEY, CDR2 SMNVEV (reference sequence). This CDR3 comprises 14 residues. Trimming pared 6 bases from V and 6 bases from J, leaving 18 bases between.

The V gene is TRBV25-1, the J gene TRBJ1-2, with 9 bases that match TRBD1. CDR1 MGHDK and CDR2 SYGVNS come from the germline V gene. V shed 7 bases and J 8 bases; nucleotides not matched to a gene: 8. This CDR3 comprises 13 residues. This CDR3 reads CASTGQGRGGYTF. CDR3 in DNA: TGTGCCAGCACGGGACAGGGCCGAGGAGGCTACACCTTC.

The chain couples TRBV6-1 to TRBJ2-3, with 9 bases identical to TRBD1. Unmatched junction bases numbered 6, after V lost 3 bases and J lost 2 bases. There are 16 residues in the CDR3. Germline V gene sequence: CDR1 MNHNS, CDR2 SASEGT. The CDR3 spells CASSESGTGNTDTQYF. The CDR3 coding sequence is TGTGCCAGCAGTGAGTCCGGGACAGGGAACACAGATACGCAGTATTTT.

The chain joins TRBV7-2 to TRBJ1-2; D uncertain. CDR1 is SGHTA, CDR2 FQGNSA, per germline. V was trimmed by 1 base and J by 5 bases, leaving 14 bases between them. The CDR3 totals 15 residues. CDR3 protein: CASSLGRGFRYGYTF. DNA of the CDR3: TGTGCCAGCAGCTTAGGGCGCGGTTTTAGGTATGGCTACACCTTC.

The J gene is TRBJ1-1, the V gene TRBV6-5, with D tentatively TRBD1 (5 bases). Germline CDR1 is MNHEY and CDR2 is SVGAGI. V dropped 7 bases and J dropped 0 bases, with 12 bases sitting between them. This CDR3 comprises 14 residues. The CDR3 loop is CASTKGLMNTEAFF. CDR3 DNA sequence: TGTGCCAGCACCAAGGGACTGATGAACACTGAAGCTTTCTTT.

The chain has TRBV6-5 and TRBJ2-2; D is undetermined. The CDR3 sequence is 16 residues long. Trimming cost V 1 base and J 0 bases, with 9 bases left between them. Germline V CDR1 and CDR2: MNHEY, SVGAGI. CDR3 protein: CASSYYRGSNTGELFF. The CDR3 DNA reads as TGTGCCAGCAGTTACTATCGCGGATCGAACACCGGGGAGCTGTTTTTT.

The chain carries TRBV6-2 or TRBV6-3 and TRBJ1-2; the D is unclear. V was cut by 2 bases and J by 6 bases, with 13 bases left in between. CDR3 size: 14 residues. Germline V gives CDR1 MNHEY, CDR2 SVGEGT. CDR3 protein: CASSYLRGNDGYTF. CDR3 bases: TGTGCCAGCAGTTACCTCAGAGGGAATGATGGCTACACCTTC.

The sample holds a few counts of this clone. The chain uses TRBV6-1 and TRBJ1-1; tentatively, D is TRBD1 (6 bases). CDR3 length equals 14 residues. Trimming left V 6 bases short and J 0 bases short, with 11 bases between. The germline gives CDR1 MNHNS, CDR2 SASEGT. CDR3 sequence (DNA): TGTGCCAGCAGCGTGACAGGTTTGAACACTGAAGCTTTCTTT. Protein sequence: CASSVTGLNTEAFF.

The rearrangement uses TRBV5-5 and TRBJ1-5, with D possibly matching TRBD1 (5 bases). Germline V lookup: CDR1 SGHKS, CDR2 YYEKEE (reference sequence). The CDR3 length is 14 residues. Trimming took off 5 bases at V and 5 bases at J, with 14 bases between the two ends. As DNA, the CDR3 is TGTGCCAGCAGTCGGGGGACGGGCGATCAGCCCCAGCATTTT. Translating it yields CASSRGTGDQPQHF.

The chain recombines TRBV5-1 with TRBJ2-1, with a weak D call TRBD2 (7 bases). Germline V gene sequence: CDR1 SGHRS, CDR2 YFSETQ. The CDR3 is 16 residues long. Trimming cost V 4 bases and J 8 bases, with 22 bases left between them. The CDR3 spells CASSEGLVGGPHEQFF. In DNA form, the CDR3 reads TGCGCCAGCAGCGAAGGACTAGTGGGGGGGCCACATGAGCAGTTCTTC.

The chain carries TRBV7-9 and TRBJ1-4; 12 bases align to TRBD1. Germline CDR1 and CDR2: SEHNR and FQNEAQ (reference sequence). The ends lost 7 bases at V and 6 bases at J; junction bases unmatched: 6. The CDR3 sequence is 15 residues long. CDR3 in DNA: TGTGCCAGCACCAAGGGGGACAGGGGGCATGAAAAACTGTTTTTT. This encodes CASTKGDRGHEKLFF.

This chain uses TRBV5-4 with TRBJ1-2; 11 bases agree with TRBD1. The CDR3 contains 15 residues. V shed 4 bases, J shed 2 bases, and the junction held 4 bases outside the gene matches. Germline loops: CDR1 SGHNT, CDR2 YYREEE (reference sequence). The CDR3: CASSLRTGGNYGYTF. The CDR3 coding sequence is TGTGCCAGCAGCCTCAGGACAGGGGGCAACTATGGCTACACCTTC.

The chain carries TRBV6-5 and TRBJ1-2, with 7 bases matching TRBD1. The germline V gene has CDR1 MNHEY and CDR2 SVGAGI. The CDR3 covers 14 residues. Trimming cost V 5 bases and J 5 bases; bases outside gene matches: 8. The CDR3 region is CASSPNRGEYGYTF. The CDR3 nucleotides read TGTGCCAGCAGTCCAAACAGGGGAGAATATGGCTACACCTTC.